In this sample, the clone carrying this T cell receptor (beta chain) turned up once. Sequenced by immunoSEQ multiplex PCR; TCRdb stores in-frame clones only, minus some. The sample contains roughly 77,000 clones, roughly 92% of which appear only once. The V end was cut by 4 bases, the J end by 4 bases, with 10 bases between. The CDR3 totals 13 residues. In germline, CDR1 is KGHSH, CDR2 LQKENI. This specimen comes from a study of T cell changes during pregnancy in multiple sclerosis. The sequenced sample was peripheral blood, obtained in the second trimester of pregnancy. This chain joins TRBV18 and TRBJ1-1; D is unclear. The clonotype originates from a female donor with multiple sclerosis, enrolled in a pregnancy study. Written as DNA, the CDR3 is TGTGCCAGCTCACAGGGTGGACTCACTGAAGCTTTCTTT. Its protein product is CASSQGGLTEAFF. The full variable domain, rest sourced from reference TRBV18 and TRBJ1-1, is NAGVMQNPRHLVRRRGQEARLRCSPMKGHSHVYWYRQLPEEGLKFMVYLQKENIIDESGMPKERFSAEFPKEGPSILRIQQVVRGDSAAYFCASSQGGLTEAFFGQGTRLTVV.